A single sample is the source of the 30 T cell receptor beta chains below, sequenced in a study of T cell clonotyping in hematopoietic cell transplantation. The repertoire was sequenced with immunoSEQ multiplex PCR; TCRdb's copy has only in-frame clones and lacks some. The table records roughly 40,000 clones, around 85% of them present only once. Time point given: recipient sample about 28 days before transplant, after cytoreduction. Sample: peripheral blood mononuclear cells, taken before stem cell transplant. These receptors were collected from a man in his 60s with acute myeloid leukemia. Some clones in this sample may be carry-over from other donors' samples.

This sequence joins TRBV5-4 and TRBJ2-5; D gene uncertain. This CDR3 region has 13 residues. V lost 4 bases to trimming and J lost 5 bases, with 12 bases between them. Germline CDR1 is SGHNT and CDR2 is YYREEE (reference sequence). The CDR3 protein is CASSIWVGETQYF. The CDR3 DNA reads as TGTGCCAGCAGCATCTGGGTAGGGGAGACCCAGTACTTC.

The V gene is TRBV13, the J gene TRBJ1-1, with D possibly matching TRBD1 (5 bases). The CDR3 contains 14 residues. Germline V lookup: CDR1 PRHDT, CDR2 FYEKMQ (reference sequence). The V end was cut by 4 bases, the J end by 3 bases, with 12 bases between. CDR3 nucleotides: TGTGCCAGCAGCTCGTCGGGGGGTTACACTGAAGCTTTCTTT. Translation: CASSSSGGYTEAFF.

The chain is built from TRBV29-1 and TRBJ2-2, with D unclear. V was cut by 3 bases and J by 8 bases, with 7 bases left in between. The CDR3 is 11 amino acids. Germline V gives CDR1 SQVTM, CDR2 ANQGSEA. CDR3 in amino acids: CSVDAQGELFF. CDR3 DNA sequence: TGCAGCGTTGACGCCCAGGGGGAGCTGTTTTTT.

This sequence joins TRBV25-1 and TRBJ1-2; possible D gene TRBD1, 6 bases. Germline CDR1 MGHDK, CDR2 SYGVNS. The CDR3 is made up of 16 amino acids. V was trimmed by 6 bases and J by 4 bases, leaving 21 bases between them. DNA for the CDR3: TGTGCCAGCAGCGGAATCGGAGGGGGGCGTAGCTATGGCTACACCTTC. This encodes CASSGIGGGRSYGYTF.

This chain connects TRBV5-4 to TRBJ2-3, with D perhaps TRBD2 (5 bases). Looked up from germline, CDR1 is SGHNT and CDR2 is YYREEE (reference sequence). The ends were cut back, 4 bases at V and 1 base at J, with 10 bases in the middle. The CDR3 is made up of 14 amino acids. In DNA form, the CDR3 reads TGTGCCAGCAGCCCATGGACTGGCACAGATACGCAGTATTTT. Its protein product is CASSPWTGTDTQYF.

The genes are TRBV7-3 and TRBJ1-1; no definite D call. The CDR3 is made up of 14 amino acids. The V end was cut by 0 bases, the J end by 6 bases, with 11 bases between. In germline, CDR1 is SGHTA, CDR2 FQGTGA. The CDR3 nucleotides read TGTGCCAGCAGCTTAACGGTGGGGTTCCCTGAAGCTTTCTTT. This sequence encodes CASSLTVGFPEAFF.

The V gene is TRBV2, the J gene TRBJ2-7; TRBD1 agrees at 9 bases. Germline loops: CDR1 SNHLY, CDR2 FYNNEI. V trimming: 6 bases; J trimming: 6 bases; junction bases outside the gene matches: 9. This CDR3 is built from 14 residues. The CDR3 DNA reads as TGTGCCAGCAGGGGGGACAGGGATATTCCCGAGCAGTACTTC. Its translation is CASRGDRDIPEQYF.

This chain connects TRBV9 to TRBJ1-3; D is uncertain. V lost 1 base to trimming and J lost 2 bases, with 7 bases between them. The CDR3 is made up of 14 amino acids. In germline, CDR1 is SGDLS, CDR2 YYNGEE. The chain's CDR3 is CASSVFEAGNTIYF. The CDR3 DNA sequence: TGTGCCAGCAGCGTATTTGAGGCTGGAAACACCATATATTTT.

The chain couples TRBV7-7 to TRBJ2-1; weak D call: TRBD2 (6 bases). Trimming took off 4 bases at V and 7 bases at J, with 11 bases between the two ends. The CDR3 contains 13 residues. The germline V gene encodes CDR1 SSHAT and CDR2 FNYEAQ (reference sequence). The CDR3 coding sequence is TGTGCCAGCAGCTCAAGGAGGGGTAATGAGCAGTTCTTC. Translation gives CASSSRRGNEQFF.

This chain uses TRBV11-3 with TRBJ2-1, with D tentatively TRBD1 (5 bases). Deletions cut 2 bases from V and 5 bases from J, with 10 bases between. CDR3 size: 14 residues. The V gene's germline CDR1 is SGHNT and CDR2 YENEEA. CDR3 DNA: TGTGCCAGCAGCTTATTTTTCAGGGACAATGAGCAGTTCTTC. Amino acid sequence: CASSLFFRDNEQFF.

This chain uses TRBV4-2 with TRBJ2-7, with 9 nucleotides matching TRBD1. V trimming: 3 bases; J trimming: 2 bases; junction bases outside the gene matches: 8. Germline V gene lookup returns CDR1 LGHNA and CDR2 YNFKEQ. The CDR3 totals 16 residues. CDR3 loop: CASSQLTGTGTYEQYF. CDR3 nucleotide sequence: TGTGCCAGCAGCCAGCTCACCGGGACAGGGACCTACGAGCAGTACTTC.

The J gene is TRBJ2-5, the V gene TRBV28, with D possibly being TRBD1 (6 bases). The CDR3 totals 14 residues. V lost 5 bases, J lost 0 bases, and 10 bases lay in between. Looked up from germline, CDR1 is MDHEN and CDR2 is SYDVKM. For the CDR3, the DNA is TGTGCCAGCAGTCCCCCAGGGGACCAAGAGACCCAGTACTTC. Residues: CASSPPGDQETQYF.

J is TRBJ2-2 and V is TRBV4-3, with 16 bases aligning to TRBD2. From germline, CDR1 is LGHNA and CDR2 YSLEER. V lost 2 bases and J lost 9; bases outside the gene matches: 6. There are 17 residues in the CDR3. The CDR3 loop is CASSQSGTSGGARELFF. The CDR3 region has the DNA TGCGCCAGCAGCCAATCCGGGACTAGCGGGGGGGCCCGGGAGCTGTTTTTT.

This chain uses TRBV19 with TRBJ1-6; D unresolved. The V gene's germline CDR1 is LNHDA and CDR2 SQIVND (reference sequence). This CDR3 has 16 residues. Trimming took off 3 bases at V and 7 bases at J, with 16 bases between the two ends. This chain's CDR3 is CASSMGAAARNSPLHF. DNA for the CDR3: TGTGCCAGTAGTATGGGCGCGGCCGCCAGAAATTCACCCCTCCACTTT.

V gene TRBV28 combines with J gene TRBJ2-7; perhaps TRBD1 as D (6 bases). V was clipped by 3 bases and J by 2 bases, with 14 bases between them. The CDR3 loop spans 15 amino acids. Per the germline V gene, CDR1 is MDHEN and CDR2 is SYDVKM. In nucleotides, the CDR3 is TGTGCCAGCAGTTTTAGTGGGGGCCGGACCTACGAGCAGTACTTC. This sequence encodes CASSFSGGRTYEQYF.

This chain joins TRBV28 and TRBJ2-1; 7 positions match TRBD1. CDR1 and CDR2 (germline): MDHEN, SYDVKM. V dropped 5 bases and J dropped 8; count of bases not matched to a gene: 9. This CDR3 contains 14 residues. The CDR3 sequence: CASSAIDRDHEQFF. The CDR3 bases are TGTGCCAGCAGTGCCATTGACAGGGACCATGAGCAGTTCTTC.

The rearrangement uses TRBV5-6 and TRBJ1-2, with TRBD1 matching 7 bases. The CDR3 loop spans 16 amino acids. V was pared by 0 bases and J by 2 bases, with 7 bases of the junction left unmatched. Germline assignment: CDR1 SGHDT and CDR2 YYEEEE. CDR3 sequence (DNA): TGTGCCAGCAGCTTGGAGGGGGCGCGTATCAACTATGGCTACACCTTC. Its protein is CASSLEGARINYGYTF.

This chain joins TRBV19 and TRBJ1-4; D gene ambiguous. Germline assignment: CDR1 LNHDA and CDR2 SQIVND (reference sequence). V was trimmed by 2 bases and J by 4 bases, leaving 5 bases between them. The CDR3 runs 13 residues. CDR3 in DNA: TGTGCCAGTAGTATACAGGATAATGAAAAACTGTTTTTT. This codes for CASSIQDNEKLFF.

This clone was seen once. The gene calls are TRBV28 and TRBJ1-1; no reliable D call. The CDR3 loop spans 11 amino acids. V lost 7 bases to trimming and J lost 12 bases, with 15 bases between them. Per the germline V gene, CDR1 is MDHEN and CDR2 is SYDVKM. As DNA, the CDR3 is TGTGCCAGCACAAGCCCCGTAGGTCCTTTCTTT. Translated: CASTSPVGPFF.

The V and J genes are TRBV25-1 and TRBJ1-2; D is perhaps TRBD1 (5 bases). The CDR3 covers 14 residues. Germline V gene lookup returns CDR1 MGHDK and CDR2 SYGVNS. V lost 2 bases and J lost 7, with 14 bases in between. CDR3 coding DNA: TGTGCCAGCAGTGAAATGACCAGGGCCGGTGGCTACACCTTC. Protein sequence: CASSEMTRAGGYTF.

The gene calls are TRBV27 and TRBJ1-3, with 7 bases that match TRBD1. Per the germline V gene, CDR1 is MNHEY and CDR2 is SMNVEV (reference sequence). J gave up 0 bases and V 9 bases, and 14 bases lay outside the gene matches. This CDR3 has 17 residues. The CDR3 bases are TGTGCCAGTTCGGGCAACAGGGGAGGAATCTCTGGAAACACCATATATTTT. Protein: CASSGNRGGISGNTIYF.

The chain is built from TRBV28 and TRBJ1-1, with D tentatively TRBD1 (5 bases). V was trimmed by 3 bases and J by 5 bases, leaving 19 bases between them. CDR1 is MDHEN, CDR2 SYDVKM, per germline. CDR3 length: 16 residues. The DNA of the CDR3 is TGTGCCAGCAGTTTCCGGGACGGACCGTTCGAGACTGAAGCTTTCTTT. Its translation is CASSFRDGPFETEAFF.

The V call is TRBV5-1, the J call TRBJ1-1; a weak D match, TRBD1 (5 bases). V was cut by 4 bases and J by 1 base, with 11 bases left in between. The germline V gene has CDR1 SGHRS and CDR2 YFSETQ. This CDR3 contains 14 residues. CDR3 in amino acids: CASSRDGWNTEAFF. The CDR3 DNA is TGCGCCAGCAGCCGGGACGGCTGGAACACTGAAGCTTTCTTT.

CDR3 nucleotides: TGTGCCAGCAGTGACAACTGGGGGTCACCCTATGGCTACACCTTC. Translation: CASSDNWGSPYGYTF. The rearrangement links TRBV25-1 to TRBJ1-2; a possible D gene is TRBD1 (5 bases). The length of the CDR3 is 15 residues. The germline V gene has CDR1 MGHDK and CDR2 SYGVNS. V shed 3 bases and J shed 4 bases, with 15 bases lying between them.

This rearrangement joins TRBV6-5 to TRBJ1-1; D is ambiguous. Germline assignment: CDR1 MNHEY and CDR2 SVGAGI. The CDR3 totals 13 residues. Trimming cost V 6 bases and J 11 bases, with 19 bases left between them. The CDR3 bases are TGTGCCAGCAGCCGTCCTAGTGGGGAAGGGGCTTTCTTT. Its protein product is CASSRPSGEGAFF.

The V and J genes are TRBV15 and TRBJ1-6; D might be TRBD1 (5 bases). This CDR3 has 13 amino acids. V was clipped by 9 bases and J by 10 bases, with 16 bases between them. CDR1 and CDR2 (germline): LNHNV, YYDKDF (reference sequence). CDR3 region: CATAPQGASPLHF. CDR3 DNA sequence: TGTGCCACAGCCCCCCAGGGCGCGTCACCCCTCCACTTT.

The chain employs TRBV28 and TRBJ2-3; no definite D call. Germline V gene data show CDR1 as MDHEN and CDR2 as SYDVKM. The V gene lost 8 bases and the J gene lost 1 base, with 10 bases spanning the gap. There are 13 residues in the CDR3. CDR3 nucleotides: TGTGCCAGCTTGGTTTCAGGCACAGATACGCAGTATTTT. This codes for CASLVSGTDTQYF.

The rearrangement links TRBV30 to TRBJ1-3, with 8 bases matching TRBD1. The V and J ends lost 4 bases and 4 bases, in that order; junction bases with no gene match: 15. This CDR3 contains 17 residues. Germline-derived CDR1 and CDR2 are GTSNPN and SVGIG (reference sequence). Written as DNA, the CDR3 is TGTGCCTGGACCCGAATAAACAGGGGGTTTATAGGAAACACCATATATTTT. Translating it yields CAWTRINRGFIGNTIYF.

V usage is TRBV7-9 and J usage is TRBJ1-1; no clear D gene. This CDR3 has 12 residues. Germline V gene data show CDR1 as SEHNR and CDR2 as FQNEAQ (reference sequence). V was shortened by 5 bases and J by 6 bases, with 10 bases between the two germline ends. The DNA for the CDR3 is TGTGCCAGCAGCCTAGGTGTTTCTGAAGCTTTCTTT. Its protein is CASSLGVSEAFF.

This clone was seen only once. The chain recombines TRBV6-1 with TRBJ1-6; tentatively, D is TRBD1 (5 bases). V was shortened by 7 bases and J by 4 bases, with 11 bases between the two germline ends. This CDR3 is 14 amino acids long. The germline V gene has CDR1 MNHNS and CDR2 SASEGT. The CDR3 reads CASTQGNYNSPLHF. In DNA, the CDR3 is TGTGCCAGCACCCAGGGAAATTATAATTCACCCCTCCACTTT.